Shown below are 15 T cell receptor beta chains from a single sample sequenced in a study of T cell changes during pregnancy in multiple sclerosis. Assay: immunoSEQ multiplex PCR; the TCRdb copy retains only in-frame clones and omits some. The sample consists of 65,000 to 85,000 clones, more than 80% of them appearing once. Source: peripheral blood, taken in the first trimester of pregnancy. Receptors were obtained from a female donor in good health, enrolled as a control in a pregnancy study.

The chain combines TRBV6-6 with TRBJ1-2; D might be TRBD1 (6 bases). CDR1 is MNHNY and CDR2 is SVGAGI in the germline V gene (reference sequence). CDR3 length equals 14 residues. The V end lost 4 bases, the J end lost 0 bases, and 9 bases lay between the germline ends. For the CDR3, the DNA is TGTGCCAGCAGTTCCAGGGGCCCTAACTATGGCTACACCTTC. Protein: CASSSRGPNYGYTF.

The chain employs TRBV7-9 and TRBJ1-1, with 12 bases fitting TRBD1. The ends lost 4 bases at V and 0 bases at J; junction bases unmatched: 9. CDR3 size: 18 residues. CDR1 and CDR2 from the germline V gene are SEHNR and FQNEAQ (reference sequence). The DNA for the CDR3 is TGTGCCAGCAGCTCCCGGGACAGGGGGCGATCCATGAACACTGAAGCTTTCTTT. Residues: CASSSRDRGRSMNTEAFF. The full variable domain, completed using reference TRBV7-9 and TRBJ1-1, is DTGVSQNPRHKITKRGQNVTFRCDPISEHNRLYWYRQTLGQGPEFLTYFQNEAQLEKSRLLSDRFSAERPKGSFSTLEIQRTEQGDSAMYLCASSSRDRGRSMNTEAFFGQGTRLTVV.

A single count supports this clone. This CDR3 reads CASRVGTSGSTGELFF. The DNA of the CDR3 is TGTGCCAGCAGGGTCGGGACTAGCGGGAGTACCGGGGAGCTGTTTTTT. The rearrangement joins TRBV6-6 to TRBJ2-2; 14 bases align to TRBD2. Per the germline V gene, CDR1 is MNHNY and CDR2 is SVGAGI (reference sequence). This CDR3 is built from 16 residues. V shed 6 bases and J 5 bases; nucleotides not matched to a gene: 5.

This clone was counted only a few times. This chain uses TRBV19 with TRBJ1-1; unclear D gene. In germline, CDR1 is LNHDA, CDR2 SQIVND (reference sequence). Deletions cut 4 bases from V and 3 bases from J, with 9 bases between. The length of the CDR3 is 13 residues. The CDR3 region is CASSKRVDTEAFF. Written as DNA, the CDR3 is TGTGCCAGTAGTAAGAGGGTGGACACTGAAGCTTTCTTT.

CDR3 bases: TGTGCCAGCAGCTTAGGGGGGCTCTATGGCTACACCTTC. Its translation: CASSLGGLYGYTF. The genes are TRBV7-2 and TRBJ1-2; the D gene is possibly TRBD1 (6 bases). The CDR3 loop spans 13 amino acids. The V and J ends lost 1 base and 4 bases respectively, with 7 bases between them. The germline gives CDR1 SGHTA, CDR2 FQGNSA.

V usage is TRBV2 and J usage is TRBJ2-5; 8 positions match TRBD1. This CDR3 is built from 14 residues. CDR1 and CDR2 from the germline V gene are SNHLY and FYNNEI. Trimming at V came to 7 bases and at J to 5 bases, leaving 9 bases not matched to a gene. CDR3: CASIKQGVSETQYF. CDR3 nucleotide sequence: TGTGCCAGCATTAAACAGGGGGTCTCGGAGACCCAGTACTTC.

The V call is TRBV6-1, the J call TRBJ1-4; the D gene is possibly TRBD1 (6 bases). The V end was cut by 3 bases, the J end by 7 bases, with 18 bases between. The CDR3 covers 16 residues. The germline V gene encodes CDR1 MNHNS and CDR2 SASEGT. The CDR3 sequence is CASSDIRGGGTEKLFF. In nucleotides, the CDR3 is TGTGCCAGCAGTGATATCAGGGGCGGGGGAACTGAAAAACTGTTTTTT.

This chain connects TRBV6-4 to TRBJ1-1; TRBD1 agrees at 7 bases. The CDR3 spans 16 residues. V shed 4 bases, J shed 10 bases, and the junction held 18 bases outside the gene matches. CDR1 MRHNA and CDR2 SNTAGT come from the germline V gene. CDR3 in amino acids: CASSVSPRDRVIGAFF. In DNA form, the CDR3 reads TGTGCCAGCAGTGTAAGTCCCCGAGACAGGGTAATCGGAGCTTTCTTT.

The rearrangement links TRBV7-9 to TRBJ2-2; 10 bases fit TRBD1. In germline, CDR1 is SEHNR, CDR2 FQNEAQ (reference sequence). The CDR3 has 16 amino acids. The trim removed 4 bases at V and 2 bases at J, leaving 4 bases unmatched. Here the CDR3 reads CASSSPTGGNTGELFF. CDR3 nucleotides: TGTGCCAGCAGCTCCCCGACAGGGGGCAACACCGGGGAGCTGTTTTTT.

In this sample, this clone turned up a few times. The rearrangement links TRBV11-3 to TRBJ2-2; 7 bases are shared with TRBD1. J gave up 5 bases and V 5 bases, and 11 bases lay outside the gene matches. Germline V gene data show CDR1 as SGHNT and CDR2 as YENEEA. The CDR3 is 16 residues long. The CDR3 here is CASSQGTGTDTGELFF. The CDR3 nucleotides are TGTGCCAGCAGCCAAGGAACCGGGACAGATACCGGGGAGCTGTTTTTT.

This clone was found once. V and J are TRBV5-4 and TRBJ2-1; possible D gene TRBD2, 6 bases. The CDR3 covers 15 residues. The ends were cut back, 0 bases at V and 8 bases at J, with 15 bases in the middle. Germline lookup yields CDR1 SGHNT and CDR2 YYREEE (reference sequence). CDR3 sequence reads: CASSLVGGTLDEQFF. The CDR3 DNA sequence: TGTGCCAGCAGCTTGGTGGGAGGCACTCTGGATGAGCAGTTCTTC.

This chain joins TRBV9 and TRBJ1-1; D uncertain. Germline lookup yields CDR1 SGDLS and CDR2 YYNGEE. V gave up 0 bases and J gave up 1 base, with 4 bases separating them. The CDR3 covers 13 residues. Written as DNA, the CDR3 is TGTGCCAGCAGCGTAGACGGGAACACTGAAGCTTTCTTT. This sequence encodes CASSVDGNTEAFF.

The rearrangement joins TRBV7-9 to TRBJ2-2; 7 nucleotides agree with TRBD1. V shed 7 bases, J shed 0 bases, and the junction held 8 bases outside the gene matches. There are 16 residues in the CDR3. Germline lookup yields CDR1 SEHNR and CDR2 FQNEAQ (reference sequence). The CDR3 loop reads CASTTTGNANTGELFF. The DNA of the CDR3 is TGTGCCAGCACCACGACAGGGAACGCGAACACCGGGGAGCTGTTTTTT.

V usage is TRBV11-2 and J usage is TRBJ2-5, with TRBD2 matching over 14 bases. The germline V gene encodes CDR1 SGHAT and CDR2 FQNNGV. CDR3 size: 16 residues. The V segment lost 6 bases and the J segment 1 base; nucleotides outside the gene matches: 4. The CDR3 DNA reads TGTGCCAGCAGGCCCGGGACTAGCGGGGGCCAAGAGACCCAGTACTTC. Its translation: CASRPGTSGGQETQYF.

The rearrangement uses TRBV9 and TRBJ1-4, with 9 nucleotides matching TRBD1. The junction had 4 bases not matched to a gene; V was cut back by 3 bases and J by 7 bases. The CDR3 is 14 amino acids. The germline CDR1 and CDR2 sequences are SGDLS and YYNGEE. CDR3 coding DNA: TGTGCCAGCAGCGGGCTGACAGGGGGTGAAAAACTGTTTTTT. This codes for CASSGLTGGEKLFF.